Listed below are T cell receptor beta chains from one sample, sequenced in a study of cytomegalovirus exposure and HLA in healthy donors. TCRdb's table, derived via immunoSEQ multiplex PCR, lists solely in-frame clones and lacks some. The sample lists some 57,000 clones; 70% were seen once. What was sequenced was PBMCs. These receptors originate from a woman in her sixties or seventies in good health and CMV-seropositive. Each CDR3 is given with its conserved first and last residue. D genes are given only for firm matches. Expanded clones are given a class, and other clones once, few, many or no size at all.

CSSSAGQGNINEQFF,TGTTCCAGCAGCGCGGGACAGGGTAATATTAATGAGCAGTTCTTC,TRBV7-9,TRBD1,.,TRBJ2-1
CASSPTGATGNTIYF,TGTGCCAGCAGTCCGACAGGGGCCACGGGAAACACCATATATTTT,TRBV28,TRBD1,.,TRBJ1-3
CASSLALAGGYEQYF,TGCGCCAGCAGCTTGGCGTTAGCGGGGGGCTACGAGCAGTACTTC,TRBV5-1,TRBD2,.,TRBJ2-7
CASSVGLAGSPLGNEQFF,TGTGCCAGCAGCGTCGGACTAGCGGGGAGTCCTTTGGGAAATGAGCAGTTCTTC,TRBV7-9,TRBD2,.,TRBJ2-1
CATSRDSGGPYEQYF,TGTGCCACCAGCAGAGATAGTGGGGGCCCCTACGAGCAGTACTTC,TRBV15,.,once,TRBJ2-7
CAWTPGVNTEAFF,TGTGCCTGGACGCCAGGGGTGAACACTGAAGCTTTCTTT,TRBV6-5,.,.,TRBJ1-1
CASVVGGQGTYEQYF,TGTGCCAGCGTAGTGGGGGGACAGGGCACCTACGAGCAGTACTTC,TRBV2,TRBD1,.,TRBJ2-7
CASRIQDSATEAFF,TGTGCCAGCAGGATCCAGGACAGTGCCACTGAAGCTTTCTTT,TRBV6-1,.,.,TRBJ1-1
CASSRDSGNPNTEAFF,TGTGCCAGCAGCCGGGACAGCGGTAATCCGAACACTGAAGCTTTCTTT,TRBV7-3,TRBD1,.,TRBJ1-1
CASSVLQGTTGELFF,TGTGCCAGCAGCGTACTACAGGGTACCACCGGGGAGCTGTTTTTT,TRBV9,.,.,TRBJ2-2
CASSYTSGEYNEQFF,TGTGCCAGCAGTTACACTAGCGGGGAGTACAATGAGCAGTTCTTC,TRBV6-5,TRBD2,few,TRBJ2-1
CSAYDRGINEQFF,TGCAGCGCCTACGACAGGGGGATCAATGAGCAGTTCTTC,TRBV29-1,TRBD1,.,TRBJ2-1
CASSLEGGGPYNEQFF,TGCGCCAGCAGCTTGGAGGGGGGGGGCCCATACAATGAGCAGTTCTTC,TRBV5-1,.,.,TRBJ2-1
CASSVGPISGNTIYF,TGTGCCAGCAGCGTAGGGCCGATTTCTGGAAACACCATATATTTT,TRBV9,.,.,TRBJ1-3
CASSLWGGVLAKNIQYF,TGTGCCAGCAGCTTATGGGGGGGGGTTTTAGCCAAAAACATTCAGTACTTC,TRBV7-8,TRBD2,.,TRBJ2-4
CASSLGGGGGTEAFF,TGCGCCAGCAGCTTGGGCGGGGGCGGGGGGACTGAAGCTTTCTTT,TRBV5-1,.,.,TRBJ1-1
CASSLERQGEAFF,TGCGCCAGCAGCTTGGAACGACAGGGTGAAGCTTTCTTT,TRBV5-1,TRBD1,.,TRBJ1-1
CASSPSDKFNYGYTF,TGTGCCAGCTCACCATCCGACAAATTTAACTATGGCTACACCTTC,TRBV18,.,.,TRBJ1-2
CATSKIDSTDTQYF,TGTGCCACCAGCAAAATCGACTCCACAGATACGCAGTATTTT,TRBV15,.,.,TRBJ2-3
CASSQATRTEAFF,TGTGCCAGCAGCCAAGCGACGCGAACTGAAGCTTTCTTT,TRBV5-4,.,few,TRBJ1-1
CASSLAREGEQFF,TGTGCCAGCAGCTTAGCCAGGGAGGGGGAGCAGTTCTTC,TRBV7-9,TRBD2,few,TRBJ2-1